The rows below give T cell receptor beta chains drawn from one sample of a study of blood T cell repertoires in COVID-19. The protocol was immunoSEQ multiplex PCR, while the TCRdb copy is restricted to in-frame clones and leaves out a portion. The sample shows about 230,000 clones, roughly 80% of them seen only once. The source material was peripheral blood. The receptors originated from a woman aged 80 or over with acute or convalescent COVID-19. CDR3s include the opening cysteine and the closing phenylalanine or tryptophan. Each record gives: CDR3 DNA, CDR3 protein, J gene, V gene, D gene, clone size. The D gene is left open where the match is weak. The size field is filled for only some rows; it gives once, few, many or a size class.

cdr3_nt: TGTGCCAGCAGCTTAGAAGGGACTAGCGGGGTGAGCTCCTACAATGAGCAGTTCTTC
cdr3_aa: CASSLEGTSGVSSYNEQFF
j_call: TRBJ2-1
v_call: TRBV11-3
d_call: TRBD2
clone_size: NA

cdr3_nt: TGTGCCAGCAGCCAGAATTTAGCGGTGTCGGCGTACTTC
cdr3_aa: CASSQNLAVSAYF
j_call: TRBJ2-5
v_call: TRBV3-1/TRBV3-2
d_call: NA
clone_size: NA

cdr3_nt: TGTGCCAGCAGCACCACAGGGAAAGAGACCCAGTACTTC
cdr3_aa: CASSTTGKETQYF
j_call: TRBJ2-5
v_call: TRBV11-3
d_call: NA
clone_size: NA

cdr3_nt: TGCGCCAGCAGCAGGGGACAGGGCAATTCGGAGACCCAGTACTTC
cdr3_aa: CASSRGQGNSETQYF
j_call: TRBJ2-5
v_call: TRBV5-1
d_call: TRBD1
clone_size: NA

cdr3_nt: TGCGCCAGCAGCCCGGGTGGTACCGGGGAGCTGTTTTTT
cdr3_aa: CASSPGGTGELFF
j_call: TRBJ2-2
v_call: TRBV5-1
d_call: NA
clone_size: NA

cdr3_nt: TGTGCCAGCAACTTCCTTGGACAGGTAGCGGATGGCTACACCTTC
cdr3_aa: CASNFLGQVADGYTF
j_call: TRBJ1-2
v_call: TRBV5-4
d_call: TRBD1
clone_size: NA

cdr3_nt: TGTGCCAGCAGCGGAAGACGGACAGGGGTCACCGGGGAGCTGTTTTTT
cdr3_aa: CASSGRRTGVTGELFF
j_call: TRBJ2-2
v_call: TRBV9
d_call: TRBD1
clone_size: NA

cdr3_nt: TGTGCCAGTAGTATTATAGCAGGACAGAGCAATCAGCCCCAGCATTTT
cdr3_aa: CASSIIAGQSNQPQHF
j_call: TRBJ1-5
v_call: TRBV19
d_call: NA
clone_size: NA

cdr3_nt: TGTGCCAGCTCACCCCGGCAGGGAACTACTTCGGGCTACACCTTC
cdr3_aa: CASSPRQGTTSGYTF
j_call: TRBJ1-2
v_call: TRBV18
d_call: NA
clone_size: NA

cdr3_nt: TGTGCCAGCAGCTTAGAGGTCCAGCGGGGATACAATGAGCAGTTCTTC
cdr3_aa: CASSLEVQRGYNEQFF
j_call: TRBJ2-1
v_call: TRBV7-2
d_call: TRBD2
clone_size: NA

cdr3_nt: TGTGCCAGCTCACCACGAGGACCCCGGACAGGACCAACTAATGAAAAACTGTTTTTT
cdr3_aa: CASSPRGPRTGPTNEKLFF
j_call: TRBJ1-4
v_call: TRBV18
d_call: TRBD1
clone_size: once

cdr3_nt: TGTGCCAGCAGCGAAGTTGGGACAGGCGAGACCCAGTACTTC
cdr3_aa: CASSEVGTGETQYF
j_call: TRBJ2-5
v_call: TRBV9
d_call: TRBD1
clone_size: NA

cdr3_nt: TGTGCCAGCAGCCCCCAAGGAACTACTGCCTACGAGCAGTACTTC
cdr3_aa: CASSPQGTTAYEQYF
j_call: TRBJ2-7
v_call: TRBV9
d_call: NA
clone_size: NA

cdr3_nt: TGTGCCAGCAGCTTCCCGGGACTAGCGGGGCTTTGGGGCACAGATACGCAGTATTTT
cdr3_aa: CASSFPGLAGLWGTDTQYF
j_call: TRBJ2-3
v_call: TRBV13
d_call: TRBD2
clone_size: few

cdr3_nt: TGTGCCAGCAGTGAAGAAGACGGCGGCCGGGAAGATGAAAAACTGTTTTTT
cdr3_aa: CASSEEDGGREDEKLFF
j_call: TRBJ1-4
v_call: TRBV25-1
d_call: NA
clone_size: once

cdr3_nt: TGTGCCAGCAGTGCCCTAGCGGGAGCTGTAGGGGAGACCCAGTACTTC
cdr3_aa: CASSALAGAVGETQYF
j_call: TRBJ2-5
v_call: TRBV6-1
d_call: TRBD2
clone_size: NA

cdr3_nt: TGCTGTATCGGGACTAGCGTATACGAGCAGTACTTC
cdr3_aa: CCIGTSVYEQYF
j_call: TRBJ2-7
v_call: TRBV28
d_call: TRBD2
clone_size: NA

cdr3_nt: TGTGCCAGCAGTCCGAGGTGGGGACAGGGGTGGCAGTTCTTC
cdr3_aa: CASSPRWGQGWQFF
j_call: TRBJ2-1
v_call: TRBV6-4
d_call: TRBD1
clone_size: NA

cdr3_nt: TGTGCCATCAGTGAGCGGAGCGGACAGCTAAACACCGGGGAGCTGTTTTTT
cdr3_aa: CAISERSGQLNTGELFF
j_call: TRBJ2-2
v_call: TRBV10-3
d_call: NA
clone_size: once

cdr3_nt: TGTGCCAGCAGTGACGGGACAGGGGGTACTGAAGCTTTCTTT
cdr3_aa: CASSDGTGGTEAFF
j_call: TRBJ1-1
v_call: TRBV6-1
d_call: TRBD1
clone_size: few

cdr3_nt: TGTGCCATCAGTGAGGGGGCCACTAGCGGGGACTCCTACGAGCAGTACTTC
cdr3_aa: CAISEGATSGDSYEQYF
j_call: TRBJ2-7
v_call: TRBV10-3
d_call: TRBD2
clone_size: NA

cdr3_nt: TGCGCCAGCAGCCAAACTCACACTAGCGGGGGCTCTTATGAGCAGTTCTTC
cdr3_aa: CASSQTHTSGGSYEQFF
j_call: TRBJ2-1
v_call: TRBV4-1
d_call: TRBD2
clone_size: once

cdr3_nt: TGCGCCAGCAGCCGTACCCGTACTAGCGGGGGGTCGTTTAAACTCCAAGAGACCCAGTACTTC
cdr3_aa: CASSRTRTSGGSFKLQETQYF
j_call: TRBJ2-5
v_call: TRBV5-1
d_call: TRBD2
clone_size: NA